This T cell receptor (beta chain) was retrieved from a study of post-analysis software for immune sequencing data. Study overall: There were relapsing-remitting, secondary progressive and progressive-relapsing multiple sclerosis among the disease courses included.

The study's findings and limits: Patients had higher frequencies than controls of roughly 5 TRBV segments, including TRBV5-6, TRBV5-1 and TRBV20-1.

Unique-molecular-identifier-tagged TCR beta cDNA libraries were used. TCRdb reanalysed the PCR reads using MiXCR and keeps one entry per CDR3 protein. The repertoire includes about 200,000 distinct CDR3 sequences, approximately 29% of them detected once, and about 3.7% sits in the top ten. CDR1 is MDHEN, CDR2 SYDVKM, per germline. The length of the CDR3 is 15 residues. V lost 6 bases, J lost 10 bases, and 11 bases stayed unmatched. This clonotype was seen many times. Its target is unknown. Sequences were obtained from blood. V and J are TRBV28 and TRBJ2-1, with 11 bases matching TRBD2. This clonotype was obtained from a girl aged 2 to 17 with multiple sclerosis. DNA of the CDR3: TGTGCCAGCAGCTCAATAGCGGGAGGGCCGATCGAGCAGTTCTTC. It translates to CASSSIAGGPIEQFF.